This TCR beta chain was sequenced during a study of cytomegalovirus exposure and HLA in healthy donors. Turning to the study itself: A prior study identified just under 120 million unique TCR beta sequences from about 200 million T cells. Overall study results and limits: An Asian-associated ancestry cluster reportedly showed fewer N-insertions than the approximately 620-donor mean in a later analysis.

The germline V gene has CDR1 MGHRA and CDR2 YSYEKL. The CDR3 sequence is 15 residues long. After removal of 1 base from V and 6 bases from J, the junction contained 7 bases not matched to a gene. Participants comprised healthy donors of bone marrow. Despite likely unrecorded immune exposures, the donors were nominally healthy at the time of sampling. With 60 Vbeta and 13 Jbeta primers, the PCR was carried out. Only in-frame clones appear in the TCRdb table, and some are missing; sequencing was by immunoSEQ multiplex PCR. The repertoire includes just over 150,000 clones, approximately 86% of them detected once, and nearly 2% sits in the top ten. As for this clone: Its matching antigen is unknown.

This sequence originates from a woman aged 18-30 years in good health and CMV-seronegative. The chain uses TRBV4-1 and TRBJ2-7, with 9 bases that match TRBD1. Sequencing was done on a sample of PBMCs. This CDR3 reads CASSQVWDRASEQYF. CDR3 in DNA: TGCGCCAGCAGCCAAGTCTGGGACAGGGCTTCCGAGCAGTACTTC.